Described below is a single T cell receptor beta chain sequence and its context. Produced via immunoSEQ multiplex PCR; TCRdb's table is partial and in-frame only. Among 90,000 or so clones listed, around 72% were seen once. This record belongs to a study of blood T cell repertoires in COVID-19. The CDR3 is 14 amino acids. Germline CDR1 reads SGHRS; CDR2 reads YFSETQ. V dropped 5 bases and J dropped 3 bases, with 15 bases sitting between them. This clonotype was obtained from a woman over 75 with acute or convalescent COVID-19. Sequencing was performed on peripheral blood. This rearrangement joins TRBV5-1 to TRBJ2-7; possible D gene TRBD1, 7 bases. In DNA form, the CDR3 reads TGCGCCAGCAGGCTGAGACAGGGAGGCTACGAGCAGTACTTC. Protein sequence: CASRLRQGGYEQYF.